These 8 T cell receptor beta chains came from one sample sequenced in a study of shared clonotypes between healthy human individuals. Terminally differentiated effector memory CD45RA+ cells were excluded from the naive CD8 cells, which were CD45RO-negative and positively selected for CCR7. Clones were read by immunoSEQ multiplex PCR, and TCRdb kept only the in-frame ones, dropping some. The data contain hundreds of thousands of clones, about 90% of them singletons. The specimen sequenced was naive CD8+ T cells sorted from blood. These receptors were collected from a young man in good health.

This chain links TRBV28 with TRBJ1-1; TRBD1 is a possible D gene (5 bases). The V gene's germline CDR1 is MDHEN and CDR2 SYDVKM. The CDR3 is 14 residues long. V was clipped by 6 bases and J by 3 bases, with 14 bases between them. The CDR3 is CASSHPRGHTEAFF. CDR3 nucleotides: TGTGCCAGCAGCCATCCAAGGGGACACACTGAAGCTTTCTTT.

The chain uses TRBV7-9 and TRBJ2-1; D perhaps matches TRBD2 (5 bases). V was clipped by 2 bases and J by 8 bases, with 10 bases between them. CDR3 length: 13 amino acids. The V gene's germline CDR1 is SEHNR and CDR2 FQNEAQ (reference sequence). The CDR3 protein is CASSLSSGDEQFF. The CDR3 bases are TGTGCCAGCAGCTTATCCTCCGGGGATGAGCAGTTCTTC.

This chain joins TRBV7-8 and TRBJ2-1; 9 bases agree with TRBD2. This CDR3 comprises 17 residues. Germline-derived CDR1 and CDR2 are SGHVS and FQNEAQ. The J segment lost 0 bases and the V segment lost 3 bases, leaving 6 bases of the junction unmatched. In DNA form, the CDR3 reads TGTGCCAGCAGCTTGACCGCGGGAGGGAGCTCCTACAATGAGCAGTTCTTC. It codes for CASSLTAGGSSYNEQFF.

The chain carries TRBV11-2 and TRBJ2-7; 11 nucleotides align to TRBD1. Germline V CDR1 and CDR2: SGHAT, FQNNGV. The CDR3 length is 14 residues. Losses at the gene ends were 4 bases for V and 3 bases for J; bases not matched to a gene: 2. CDR3: CASSSGTGGYEQYF. CDR3 in DNA: TGTGCCAGCAGCTCAGGGACAGGGGGCTACGAGCAGTACTTC. The entire variable domain, with the rest obtained from reference TRBV11-2 and TRBJ2-7, is as follows: EAGVAQSPRYKIIEKRQSVAFWCNPISGHATLYWYQQILGQGPKLLIQFQNNGVVDDSQLPKDRFSAERLKGVDSTLKIQPAKLEDSAVYLCASSSGTGGYEQYFGPGTRLTVT.

The chain joins TRBV14 to TRBJ1-2; 12 positions agree with TRBD1. CDR1 and CDR2 (germline): SGHDN, FVKESK. V shed 4 bases and J 8 bases; nucleotides not matched to a gene: 2. The CDR3 sequence is 13 residues long. CDR3 in amino acids: CASSLGTGGGYTF. The CDR3 DNA is TGTGCCAGCAGCCTCGGGACAGGGGGCGGCTACACCTTC.

The J gene is TRBJ2-6, the V gene TRBV9, with a tentative D call TRBD2 (6 bases). Germline V gene data show CDR1 as SGDLS and CDR2 as YYNGEE. Trimming removed 3 bases from V and 2 bases from J, with 18 bases in between. This CDR3 is 18 amino acids long. CDR3 in amino acids: CASSGKTYRTTGANVLTF. The CDR3 region has the DNA TGTGCCAGCAGCGGAAAAACTTACAGGACTACTGGGGCCAACGTCCTGACTTTC.

The chain has TRBV11-1 and TRBJ2-7; TRBD1 aligns across 8 bases. The CDR3 runs to 16 residues. V lost 6 bases and J lost 2; bases outside the gene matches: 12. Germline-derived CDR1 and CDR2 are SGHAT and FQDESV (reference sequence). The CDR3 sequence is CASSFLGTGTPYEQYF. CDR3 bases: TGTGCCAGCAGTTTTCTAGGGACAGGCACCCCCTACGAGCAGTACTTC.

The chain employs TRBV6-4 and TRBJ2-7; tentative D call: TRBD2 (5 bases). CDR3 length equals 13 residues. CDR1 MRHNA and CDR2 SNTAGT come from the germline V gene. V lost 0 bases to trimming and J lost 6 bases, with 9 bases between them. Here the CDR3 DNA reads TGTGCCAGCAGTGACTCCTTAGGGAGCGAGCAGTACTTC. Protein: CASSDSLGSEQYF.